Included here is one TCR beta chain sequence, with context. Its specificity is unknown. The sample belongs to a study of T cell repertoires in cytomegalovirus infection. Study-level information: Indications of both CMV infection and matching HLA type were provided by public TCR beta signatures. Whole-study findings and limits: CMV-specific TCR beta clonotypes restricted by HLA-C dominated the ex vivo response. The study identified carriers of CMV plus the relevant HLA from cumulative public TCR beta family frequency.

MiXCR, applied by TCRdb to the reads, yields one record per CDR3 protein. The top ten clones hold over 12% of a sample with approximately 250,000 distinct CDR3 sequences, approximately 8.3% of them seen once. The CDR3 has 14 residues. V shed 7 bases and J shed 8 bases, with 19 bases lying between them. The germline CDR1 and CDR2 sequences are SGHVS and FQNEAQ. The source is a human donor in good health (CMV status not recorded). Some clones in this sample may be carry-over from other donors' samples. The gene calls are TRBV7-8 and TRBJ2-3, with D perhaps assigned TRBD1 or TRBD2 (6 bases each). The sample consisted of PBMCs. CDR3 amino acids: CASTLGTGRGTQYF. The CDR3, as DNA: TGTGCCAGCACCCTCGGGACTGGCAGGGGTACGCAGTATTTT.